A single sample is the source of the 20 T cell receptor beta chains below, sequenced in a study of blood T cells in healthy people across ages. Sample-barcoded 5' priming and a J-beta primer mix drove a second PCR of roughly 6 to 12 cycles. TCRdb analysed the 5' RACE reads with MiXCR anew, one entry per CDR3 protein. The sample has about 680,000 distinct CDR3 sequences; 45% to 50% are singletons. Sequencing input: blood. The receptors were gathered from a woman aged 55-69 years in good health.

The CDR3 is CASSLDGQGLSNYGYTF. In DNA, the CDR3 is TGTGCCAGCAGCTTAGATGGACAGGGCCTGTCTAACTATGGCTACACCTTC. This chain connects TRBV7-2 to TRBJ1-2; TRBD1 matches at 8 bases. CDR1 is SGHTA, CDR2 FQGNSA, per germline. The length of the CDR3 is 17 residues. J lost 0 bases, V lost 1 base, and 7 bases had no gene match.

V and J are TRBV10-3 and TRBJ2-1; the D gene is possibly TRBD2 (6 bases). V lost 6 bases and J 0 bases, leaving 12 bases between the germline ends. Germline V gene lookup returns CDR1 ENHRY and CDR2 SYGVKD. The CDR3 sequence is 15 residues long. The CDR3 coding sequence is TGTGCCATCAGGGGTAGCGGCAGCTCCTACAATGAGCAGTTCTTC. It codes for CAIRGSGSSYNEQFF.

The rearrangement uses TRBV12-5 and TRBJ2-1; 8 nucleotides match TRBD2. The CDR3 loop spans 15 amino acids. Trimming removed 2 bases from V and 7 bases from J; junction bases left unmatched: 7. Germline-derived CDR1 and CDR2 are LGHNT and FRNRAP. CDR3 region: CASGLRLAGVNEQFF. The CDR3 nucleotides read TGTGCTAGTGGTTTGCGCCTAGCGGGTGTAAATGAGCAGTTCTTC. Drawing the rest from reference TRBV12-5 and TRBJ2-1, the complete variable domain is DARVTQTPRHKVTEMGQEVTMRCQPILGHNTVFWYRQTMMQGLELLAYFRNRAPLDDSGMPKDRFSAEMPDATLATLKIQPSEPRDSAVYFCASGLRLAGVNEQFFGPGTRLTVL.

The chain is built from TRBV4-3 and TRBJ2-2; weak D call: TRBD2 (5 bases). Trimming pared 6 bases from V and 0 bases from J, leaving 14 bases between. In germline, CDR1 is LGHNA, CDR2 YSLEER. CDR3 size: 16 residues. The CDR3 here is CASSQSAGSNTGELFF. The DNA of the CDR3 is TGCGCCAGCAGTCAGTCGGCGGGTTCGAACACCGGGGAGCTGTTTTTT.

The chain combines TRBV18 with TRBJ2-5, with no clear D. Trimming shortened V by 3 bases and J by 3 bases, and 8 bases separated the two germline ends. CDR1 is KGHSH and CDR2 is LQKENI in the germline V gene. The CDR3 has 13 amino acids. The CDR3 loop is CASSPRTEETQYF. The CDR3 bases are TGTGCCAGCTCACCCCGGACGGAAGAGACCCAGTACTTC.

This clonotype was counted between two and nine times. The gene calls are TRBV6-9 and TRBJ1-2, with 7 bases identical to TRBD1. Germline CDR1 MNHGY, CDR2 SVAAGI. With V trimmed by 6 bases and J by 0 bases, 4 bases remained unmatched. The CDR3 is made up of 14 amino acids. DNA for the CDR3: TGTGCCAGCAGACGGGGACAGCCTAACTATGGCTACACCTTC. It specifies CASRRGQPNYGYTF.

The table lists this clonotype with many counts. The CDR3 reads CASSQRRGGSLTDTQYF. In DNA form, the CDR3 reads TGTGCCAGCAGCCAAAGGCGGGGCGGGAGCCTCACAGATACGCAGTATTTT. This chain connects TRBV7-2 to TRBJ2-3; TRBD2 matches 7 bases. V was clipped by 5 bases and J by 2 bases; unmatched bases: 13. From germline, CDR1 is SGHTA and CDR2 FQGNSA. The CDR3 has 17 residues.

This rearrangement joins TRBV29-1 to TRBJ2-5; D is perhaps TRBD1 or TRBD2 (6 bases each). V was clipped by 6 bases and J by 2 bases, with 16 bases between them. Germline V gene sequence: CDR1 SQVTM, CDR2 ANQGSEA. The CDR3 sequence is 14 residues long. CDR3: CSVRGARGQETQYF. The CDR3 bases are TGCAGCGTGAGGGGGGCGCGGGGACAAGAGACCCAGTACTTC.

This rearrangement joins TRBV12-3 or TRBV12-4 to TRBJ2-3; maybe TRBD2 (6 bases). The CDR3 runs to 11 residues. The germline V and J ends were trimmed by 6 bases and 14 bases, with 15 bases remaining between them. The DNA for the CDR3 is TGTGCCAGCAGCCGCGAGCAGGGAGGGTATTTT. It specifies CASSREQGGYF.

The chain combines TRBV20-1 with TRBJ1-6; D call uncertain. Germline lookup yields CDR1 DFQATT and CDR2 SNEGSKA (reference sequence). CDR3 length: 16 amino acids. The V end was cut by 1 base, the J end by 5 bases, with 15 bases between. The CDR3 sequence: CSARANYGDNNSPLHF. The CDR3 DNA reads TGCAGTGCTAGAGCTAATTACGGGGATAATAATTCACCCCTCCACTTT.

This chain connects TRBV7-2 to TRBJ2-7; 13 bases map to TRBD2. The CDR3 has 15 residues. V was pared by 6 bases and J by 4 bases, with 6 bases of the junction left unmatched. Germline lookup yields CDR1 SGHTA and CDR2 FQGNSA. The CDR3 DNA reads as TGTGCCAGCAGGCAAGGACTAGCGGGAGCATACGAGCAGTACTTC. It codes for CASRQGLAGAYEQYF.

The chain joins TRBV28 to TRBJ2-7, with 9 bases fitting TRBD2. V lost 8 bases and J lost 0; bases outside the gene matches: 14. CDR3 length: 17 amino acids. Germline assignment: CDR1 MDHEN and CDR2 SYDVKM. DNA of the CDR3: TGTGCCAGCGTGGTTAGCGGGAGTCCCCGGTCCTCCTACGAGCAGTACTTC. Translation: CASVVSGSPRSSYEQYF.

This clonotype was counted only a few times. This chain joins TRBV21-1 and TRBJ2-5; TRBD1, the table's D call, was not compared with the DNA. TRBV21-1 is designated a pseudogene. CDR3 length: 16 amino acids. The CDR3: CASSKDVGQIQETQYF. DNA for the CDR3: TGTGCCAGCAGCAAAGACGTGGGACAGATCCAAGAGACCCAGTACTTC.

This clonotype was observed a handful of times. The chain has TRBV29-1 and TRBJ2-4; tentatively, D is TRBD1 (6 bases). Between the trimmed V and J ends, which lost 7 bases and 3 bases, there was a span of 10 bases. CDR1 SQVTM and CDR2 ANQGSEA come from the germline V gene. The CDR3 loop spans 12 amino acids. This CDR3 reads CSGRDNKNIQYF. CDR3 sequence (DNA): TGCAGCGGACGGGACAACAAAAACATTCAGTACTTC. Complete variable domain (other parts from reference TRBV29-1 and TRBJ2-4): SAVISQKPSRDICQRGTSLTIQCQVDSQVTMMFWYRQQPGQSLTLIATANQGSEATYESGFVIDKFPISRPNLTFSTLTVSNMSPEDSSIYLCSGRDNKNIQYFGAGTRLSVL.

A remark on this clonotype: One end of the junction fails to match germline, which may point to a read error. This chain joins TRBV7-2 and TRBJ2-1; 7 positions agree with TRBD2. This CDR3 has 17 amino acids. The germline V gene encodes CDR1 SGHTA and CDR2 FQGNSA. CDR3: CVSSLTPGLGAYNEQFF. As DNA, the CDR3 is TGTGTCAGCAGCTTAACACCCGGACTAGGGGCCTACAATGAGCAGTTCTTC.

This chain links TRBV3-1 with TRBJ2-5; 8 nucleotides match TRBD1. J was trimmed by 2 bases and V by 7 bases; bases with no gene match: 3. Germline V gene lookup returns CDR1 LGHDT and CDR2 YNNKEL (reference sequence). The CDR3 loop spans 13 amino acids. CDR3 sequence: CASTDRGQETQYF. CDR3 in DNA: TGTGCCAGCACCGACAGGGGTCAAGAGACCCAGTACTTC.

J is TRBJ2-7 and V is TRBV20-1; D remains unclear. The CDR3 sequence is 14 residues long. V lost 1 base to trimming and J lost 5 bases, with 15 bases between them. From germline, CDR1 is DFQATT and CDR2 SNEGSKA (reference sequence). Written as DNA, the CDR3 is TGCAGTGCTAGAGCTCCCTATTCGACCGACGAGCAGTACTTC. It encodes CSARAPYSTDEQYF.

V usage is TRBV28 and J usage is TRBJ1-2; D call uncertain. Germline-derived CDR1 and CDR2 are MDHEN and SYDVKM. This CDR3 spans 13 amino acids. Trimming took off 5 bases at V and 6 bases at J, with 13 bases between the two ends. The chain's CDR3 is CASSVHQDDGYTF. CDR3 nucleotide sequence: TGTGCCAGCAGTGTCCATCAGGATGATGGCTACACCTTC.

The J gene is TRBJ2-7, the V gene TRBV20-1; the match to TRBD2 covers 10 bases. The germline CDR1 and CDR2 sequences are DFQATT and SNEGSKA (reference sequence). The CDR3 covers 14 residues. The V and J ends lost 2 bases and 1 base, in that order; junction bases with no gene match: 2. CDR3: CSARQAGGSYEQYF. CDR3 bases: TGCAGTGCTAGACAAGCGGGAGGGTCCTACGAGCAGTACTTC.

The table lists this clonotype with a few counts. V and J are TRBV12-3 or TRBV12-4 and TRBJ2-7, with a tentative D call TRBD2 (6 bases). This CDR3 comprises 14 residues. Trimming shortened V by 8 bases and J by 1 base, and 15 bases separated the two germline ends. For the CDR3, the DNA is TGTGCCAGCCCGTCGTGGGGGGAATCCTACGAGCAGTACTTC. Its protein product is CASPSWGESYEQYF.